This note documents a single TCR beta chain sequence. Its antigen is unknown. The sample belongs to a study of shared clonotypes between healthy human individuals. Points from the study as a whole: With few donors, the genetic and exposure-history diversity represented was limited. When naive CD4 clonotypes were compared across a few donors, around 5% were shared. Sorted-subset samples were not fully sequenced, rarefaction indicated.

CDR3 length: 16 residues. Between the trimmed V and J ends, which lost 4 bases and 4 bases, there was a span of 16 bases. Germline loops: CDR1 MNHEY, CDR2 SMNVEV (reference sequence). Assay used: immunoSEQ multiplex PCR; TCRdb lists only in-frame clones, some missing. The table includes hundreds of thousands of clones, around 96% detected once. Terminally differentiated effector memory CD45RA+ cells were excluded by CCR7 positive selection of CD45RO-negative cells. The source of this sequence is a young woman in good health. The sequenced sample was naive CD8+ T cells sorted from blood. This chain uses TRBV27 with TRBJ1-4; D not resolved. CDR3 in amino acids: CASSWAPGGRNEKLFF. For the CDR3, the DNA is TGTGCCAGCAGTTGGGCTCCGGGAGGGCGTAATGAAAAACTGTTTTTT.